The clone carrying this T cell receptor (beta chain) showed up just a few times. What it binds is not known. The PCR employed 60 Vbeta primers together with 13 Jbeta primers. Repertoires were generated with immunoSEQ multiplex PCR, while TCRdb's copy carries only in-frame clones and drops some. The profile shows 110,000 or so clones, roughly 80% of them singletons. Despite likely unrecorded immune exposures, the donors were nominally healthy at the time of sampling. The CDR3 is 18 amino acids. Germline V gives CDR1 MNHEY, CDR2 SMNVEV (reference sequence). The V gene lost 5 bases and the J gene lost 1 base, with 22 bases spanning the gap. The sample is drawn from a study of cytomegalovirus exposure and HLA in healthy donors. Study-wide points: Later work found most CMV-associated TCR beta chains apparently HLA-restricted. Earlier analysis found most TCR beta V segments productive about 87% or about 30% of the time.

This sequence joins TRBV27 and TRBJ2-3; tentatively, D is TRBD1 (6 bases). The sequence came from a man aged 25-45 years in good health and CMV-seropositive. The sample comprised PBMCs. The CDR3 reads CASSRARSSPGGTDTQYF. Here the CDR3 DNA reads TGTGCCAGCAGTAGAGCAAGGTCCTCCCCAGGGGGCACAGATACGCAGTATTTT.